This TCR beta chain originates from a study of cytomegalovirus exposure and HLA in healthy donors. The study, taken as a whole, reports: Later on, an analysis showed TCR association rates differing by HLA locus, with DRB1 the most and HLA-C the fewest.

A word on this clone: What it recognizes is unknown.

Primers for the PCR totalled 60 Vbeta and 13 Jbeta. Produced via immunoSEQ multiplex PCR; TCRdb's table is partial and in-frame only. The table records 200,000 to 250,000 clones, 70% to 80% of them present only once. Germline lookup yields CDR1 LGHNA and CDR2 YNFKEQ. CDR3 length equals 16 residues. Trimming left V 0 bases short and J 5 bases short, with 13 bases between. The rearrangement joins TRBV4-2 to TRBJ2-2, with D perhaps TRBD1 (5 bases). This TCR came from a man between 35 and 55 years old in good health and CMV-seronegative. The sample comprised PBMCs. This CDR3 is CASSQDRYRWTGELFF. DNA for the CDR3: TGTGCCAGCAGCCAAGACAGGTACAGGTGGACCGGGGAGCTGTTTTTT.